The 13 T cell receptor beta chains below come from one sample, sequenced in a study of CD8 T cells in ankylosing spondylitis. Overall study findings and caveats: A TCR beta motif of roughly 8 highly homologous variants appeared characteristic of ankylosing spondylitis blood.

The antigens for these receptors are not known. From the 5' RACE reads, TCRdb called clonotypes with MiXCR, one entry per CDR3 protein. The sample consists of some 240,000 distinct CDR3 sequences, approximately 7.3% of them appearing once. The sample was blood, either unsorted or a sorted T cell fraction (not recorded which). Receptor source: a male donor with ankylosing spondylitis.

The sample holds many counts of this clonotype. The chain couples TRBV27 to TRBJ1-6; TRBD1 matches 9 bases. The length of the CDR3 is 15 residues. V lost 7 bases to trimming and J lost 10 bases; unmatched junction nucleotides: 11. Looked up from germline, CDR1 is MNHEY and CDR2 is SMNVEV (reference sequence). CDR3 sequence reads: CASTFLGQGESPLHF. CDR3 sequence (DNA): TGTGCCAGCACCTTCCTGGGACAGGGAGAGTCACCCCTCCACTTT.

This clonotype has more than one count but fewer than ten. V and J are TRBV7-8 and TRBJ1-2; D is ambiguous. The V end was cut by 2 bases, the J end by 0 bases, with 13 bases between. The CDR3 runs 16 residues. Per the germline V gene, CDR1 is SGHVS and CDR2 is FQNEAQ. The CDR3 here is CASSLLFHKANYGYTF. The CDR3 coding sequence is TGTGCCAGCAGCTTACTGTTCCACAAAGCTAACTATGGCTACACCTTC.

This clonotype was recorded a few times. This chain joins TRBV5-1 and TRBJ1-2; 9 positions match TRBD1. V was clipped by 0 bases and J by 6 bases; unmatched bases: 6. The CDR3 runs 15 residues. From germline, CDR1 is SGHRS and CDR2 YFSETQ. In DNA, the CDR3 is TGCGCCAGCAGCTTGGAGTGGGACAGGGATGATGGCTACACCTTC. It is translated as CASSLEWDRDDGYTF.

In this sample, this clonotype turned up many times. The V call is TRBV7-2, the J call TRBJ2-2; possibly TRBD2 for D (6 bases). CDR1 and CDR2 (germline): SGHTA, FQGNSA. The CDR3 has 15 residues. Trimming took off 7 bases at V and 0 bases at J, with 12 bases between the two ends. The chain's CDR3 is CASTFSGPNTGELFF. The DNA for the CDR3 is TGTGCCAGCACCTTTAGCGGTCCGAACACCGGGGAGCTGTTTTTT.

This clonotype was observed many times. This chain links TRBV6-1 with TRBJ2-4; TRBD2 is a possible D gene (5 bases). The V and J ends lost 10 bases and 2 bases respectively, with 12 bases between them. The V gene's germline CDR1 is MNHNS and CDR2 SASEGT. The CDR3 spans 13 residues. The CDR3: CATKTGTKNIQYF. The DNA for the CDR3 is TGTGCCACCAAGACGGGAACCAAAAACATTCAGTACTTC.

In this sample, this clonotype turned up many times. The rearrangement joins TRBV27 to TRBJ2-3; no clear D. Germline values: CDR1 MNHEY, CDR2 SMNVEV (reference sequence). V lost 5 bases and J lost 2, with 11 bases in between. This CDR3 contains 14 residues. CDR3: CASSKAGITDTQYF. The DNA for the CDR3 is TGTGCCAGCAGTAAAGCTGGGATCACAGATACGCAGTATTTT.

This clonotype was picked up many times. This sequence joins TRBV28 and TRBJ2-5; D remains unclear. The V end was cut by 7 bases, the J end by 0 bases, with 15 bases between. The germline CDR1 and CDR2 sequences are MDHEN and SYDVKM. The CDR3 is 15 amino acids. The CDR3 protein is CASINNFGDQETQYF. CDR3 nucleotides: TGTGCCAGCATCAACAATTTTGGCGACCAAGAGACCCAGTACTTC.

At least ten counts were recorded for this clonotype. V usage is TRBV28 and J usage is TRBJ2-1; no definite D call. Trimming cost V 5 bases and J 5 bases, with 1 base left between them. Germline CDR1 is MDHEN and CDR2 is SYDVKM. The CDR3 totals 10 residues. The CDR3 nucleotides read TGTGCCAGCAGTGACAATGAGCAGTTCTTC. Translated, it gives CASSDNEQFF.

This clonotype came up many times. The rearrangement uses TRBV27 and TRBJ2-5; the D gene is possibly TRBD1 (5 bases). CDR3 length: 15 amino acids. V lost 5 bases and J lost 1, with 14 bases in between. Germline loops: CDR1 MNHEY, CDR2 SMNVEV (reference sequence). The CDR3 DNA is TGTGCCAGCAGTCCCGGACAAAGGGGCCAAGAGACCCAGTACTTC. Encoded protein: CASSPGQRGQETQYF.

This clonotype appeared a few times. V gene TRBV11-1 combines with J gene TRBJ2-7, with 8 positions matching TRBD2. The CDR3 has 18 amino acids. J was trimmed by 2 bases and V by 5 bases; bases with no gene match: 17. The germline gives CDR1 SGHAT, CDR2 FQDESV (reference sequence). The DNA for the CDR3 is TGTGCCAGCAGCCCGGTCGGCGGGGCGGGAGGACGGACCTACGAGCAGTACTTC. Its translation is CASSPVGGAGGRTYEQYF.

Ten or more counts support this clonotype. This chain uses TRBV2 with TRBJ2-1; D is perhaps TRBD1 (5 bases). The CDR3 spans 13 residues. With 6 bases removed from V and 2 bases from J, the gap between germline ends came to 8 bases. Germline CDR1 is SNHLY and CDR2 is FYNNEI. CDR3 DNA: TGTGCCAGCAGGGCAGGGACCTACAATGAGCAGTTCTTC. Its translation is CASRAGTYNEQFF.

This clonotype was seen at least ten times. The chain is built from TRBV7-2 and TRBJ1-1; D perhaps matches TRBD1 (6 bases). The germline gives CDR1 SGHTA, CDR2 FQGNSA. The CDR3 loop spans 18 amino acids. V was shortened by 0 bases and J by 0 bases, with 17 bases between the two germline ends. CDR3 DNA: TGTGCCAGCAGCTTAGCGCAATTATCGGGGGCCGTGAACACTGAAGCTTTCTTT. Its protein product is CASSLAQLSGAVNTEAFF.

This clonotype was seen at least ten times. The rearrangement joins TRBV20-1 to TRBJ2-7; D is uncertain. Between the trimmed V and J ends, which lost 6 bases and 9 bases, there was a span of 15 bases. Germline lookup yields CDR1 DFQATT and CDR2 SNEGSKA (reference sequence). The CDR3 is 11 residues long. CDR3 DNA: TGCAGTGCCAGCACCCTAGTTGTGCAGTACTTC. This sequence encodes CSASTLVVQYF.